The rows below give T cell receptor beta chains drawn from one sample of a study of blood T cell repertoires in COVID-19. Using immunoSEQ multiplex PCR, the repertoire was profiled, and TCRdb retains in-frame clones only, with some absent. The sample yields 70,000 or so clones, 80% to 90% seen once. Sequencing was carried out using peripheral blood. These receptors all stem from a woman between 18 and 29 years old with acute or convalescent COVID-19. Each CDR3 is given with its conserved first and last residue. Fields, in order: CDR3 protein, CDR3 DNA, V gene, J gene, D gene, clone size. The D gene is left open where the match is weak. Only part of the rows carry a size: once, few, many, or a class if the clone is expanded.

CDR3 protein: CASSWGTGNTEAFF
CDR3 DNA: TGTGCCAGCAGCTGGGGGACAGGGAACACTGAAGCTTTCTTT
V gene: TRBV5-6
J gene: TRBJ1-1
D gene: TRBD1
clone size: NA

CDR3 protein: CASSTRGGTEAFF
CDR3 DNA: TGTGCCAGTAGTACCCGAGGGGGCACTGAAGCTTTCTTT
V gene: TRBV19
J gene: TRBJ1-1
D gene: NA
clone size: NA

CDR3 protein: CASSLGASMAVSPLHF
CDR3 DNA: TGTGCCAGCAGCTTAGGGGCAAGCATGGCAGTTTCACCCCTCCACTTT
V gene: TRBV7-9
J gene: TRBJ1-6
D gene: NA
clone size: NA

CDR3 protein: CASSRGDLQGARQPQHF
CDR3 DNA: TGTGCCAGCAGCCGGGGCGACCTACAGGGGGCTCGGCAGCCCCAGCATTTT
V gene: TRBV9
J gene: TRBJ1-5
D gene: TRBD1
clone size: NA

CDR3 protein: CSVEGSSGNEQFF
CDR3 DNA: TGCAGCGTTGAAGGAAGCTCGGGTAATGAGCAGTTCTTC
V gene: TRBV29-1
J gene: TRBJ2-1
D gene: NA
clone size: NA

CDR3 protein: CASSEGSFGQPNSYEQYF
CDR3 DNA: TGTGCCAGCAGTGAGGGTTCTTTCGGACAGCCAAACTCCTACGAGCAGTACTTC
V gene: TRBV2
J gene: TRBJ2-7
D gene: NA
clone size: NA

CDR3 protein: CASSQQSPSTNEKLFF
CDR3 DNA: TGTGCCAGCTCACAACAGAGTCCTTCAACTAATGAAAAACTGTTTTTT
V gene: TRBV18
J gene: TRBJ1-4
D gene: NA
clone size: NA

CDR3 protein: CSASSGDRYGYTF
CDR3 DNA: TGCAGTGCTAGTTCAGGGGATCGTTATGGCTACACCTTC
V gene: TRBV20-1
J gene: TRBJ1-2
D gene: NA
clone size: NA

CDR3 protein: CASSVGSGTYEQYF
CDR3 DNA: TGTGCCAGCAGCGTAGGTAGCGGGACCTACGAGCAGTACTTC
V gene: TRBV9
J gene: TRBJ2-7
D gene: TRBD2
clone size: NA

CDR3 protein: CASSFGTSGTDTQYF
CDR3 DNA: TGTGCCAGCAGCTTCGGGACTAGCGGCACAGATACGCAGTATTTT
V gene: TRBV5-5
J gene: TRBJ2-3
D gene: TRBD2
clone size: NA

CDR3 protein: CASSNKRRESLSGANVLTF
CDR3 DNA: TGTGCCAGCTCCAACAAGAGACGGGAATCCCTCTCTGGGGCCAACGTCCTGACTTTC
V gene: TRBV18
J gene: TRBJ2-6
D gene: NA
clone size: once

CDR3 protein: CARSGLPGQGGEKLFF
CDR3 DNA: TGTGCCAGAAGCGGATTACCGGGACAGGGGGGTGAAAAACTGTTTTTT
V gene: TRBV5-3
J gene: TRBJ1-4
D gene: TRBD1
clone size: NA

CDR3 protein: CASSFYSSGDYNEQFF
CDR3 DNA: TGCGCCAGCAGCTTCTATTCTAGCGGGGACTACAATGAGCAGTTCTTC
V gene: TRBV5-1
J gene: TRBJ2-1
D gene: TRBD2
clone size: once

CDR3 protein: CASSPGHPTEAHYEQYF
CDR3 DNA: TGTGCCAGCAGCCCAGGACACCCTACAGAAGCCCACTACGAGCAGTACTTC
V gene: TRBV5-4
J gene: TRBJ2-7
D gene: NA
clone size: once

CDR3 protein: CASTWGGGAGDIQYF
CDR3 DNA: TGTGCCAGCACCTGGGGCGGGGGGGCCGGAGACATTCAGTACTTC
V gene: TRBV6-5
J gene: TRBJ2-4
D gene: TRBD2
clone size: NA

CDR3 protein: CATSRGISSNPYNEQFF
CDR3 DNA: TGTGCCACCAGCAGAGGGATATCTAGTAACCCGTACAATGAGCAGTTCTTC
V gene: TRBV15
J gene: TRBJ2-1
D gene: NA
clone size: NA

CDR3 protein: CASSPTGNLNTEAFF
CDR3 DNA: TGTGCCAGCAGCCCCACAGGTAATTTGAACACTGAAGCTTTCTTT
V gene: TRBV14
J gene: TRBJ1-1
D gene: NA
clone size: NA

CDR3 protein: CASSIFGKNEQFF
CDR3 DNA: TGTGCCAGCAGCATCTTCGGGAAGAATGAGCAGTTCTTC
V gene: TRBV7-2
J gene: TRBJ2-1
D gene: NA
clone size: NA

CDR3 protein: CASSLGREFASPLHF
CDR3 DNA: TGTGCCAGCAGTTTAGGCAGGGAATTTGCTTCACCCCTCCACTTT
V gene: TRBV28
J gene: TRBJ1-6
D gene: NA
clone size: NA

CDR3 protein: CASSVDRANEQFF
CDR3 DNA: TGTGCCAGCAGCGTGGACAGGGCCAATGAGCAGTTCTTC
V gene: TRBV7-2
J gene: TRBJ2-1
D gene: TRBD1
clone size: NA

CDR3 protein: CASSTGLRETQYF
CDR3 DNA: TGTGCCAGCAGTACGGGACTCAGAGAGACCCAGTACTTC
V gene: TRBV12-3/TRBV12-4
J gene: TRBJ2-5
D gene: NA
clone size: NA

CDR3 protein: CASSLIRGGANTGELFF
CDR3 DNA: TGTGCCAGCAGTTTGATCCGGGGGGGAGCGAACACCGGGGAGCTGTTTTTT
V gene: TRBV27
J gene: TRBJ2-2
D gene: TRBD2
clone size: NA

CDR3 protein: CASRPTGGGYKQYF
CDR3 DNA: TGTGCCAGCAGACCGACAGGGGGCGGGTACAAGCAGTACTTC
V gene: TRBV2
J gene: TRBJ2-7
D gene: TRBD1
clone size: NA

CDR3 protein: CASSLGTGQRKFF
CDR3 DNA: TGTGCCAGCAGCTTAGGTACAGGGCAACGAAAGTTTTTT
V gene: TRBV11-2
J gene: TRBJ1-4
D gene: NA
clone size: NA

CDR3 protein: CASSTRDSKAFF
CDR3 DNA: TGTGCCAGCAGCACCAGGGACAGTAAAGCTTTCTTT
V gene: TRBV7-8
J gene: TRBJ1-1
D gene: TRBD1
clone size: NA

CDR3 protein: CASSPGTGADSPLHF
CDR3 DNA: TGTGCCAGCAGCCCCGGGACGGGAGCGGACTCACCCCTCCACTTT
V gene: TRBV7-9
J gene: TRBJ1-6
D gene: NA
clone size: NA

CDR3 protein: CASSKPGDYEQYF
CDR3 DNA: TGTGCCAGCAGCAAACCAGGGGACTACGAGCAGTACTTC
V gene: TRBV7-9
J gene: TRBJ2-7
D gene: NA
clone size: NA

CDR3 protein: CASSLRTSSSEQFF
CDR3 DNA: TGTGCCAGCAGCCTAAGGACTAGCTCCAGTGAGCAGTTCTTC
V gene: TRBV6-2/TRBV6-3
J gene: TRBJ2-1
D gene: TRBD2
clone size: NA

CDR3 protein: CASSLLPSGNTIYF
CDR3 DNA: TGTGCCAGCAGCCTTCTTCCCTCTGGAAACACCATATATTTT
V gene: TRBV14
J gene: TRBJ1-3
D gene: NA
clone size: NA

CDR3 protein: CASGTVSGQPQHF
CDR3 DNA: TGTGCCAGTGGGACAGTTTCCGGCCAGCCCCAGCATTTT
V gene: TRBV2
J gene: TRBJ1-5
D gene: TRBD1
clone size: NA

CDR3 protein: CASSLVVGSGDGYTF
CDR3 DNA: TGTGCCAGCAGCCTAGTTGTAGGGTCCGGGGATGGCTACACCTTC
V gene: TRBV9
J gene: TRBJ1-2
D gene: NA
clone size: NA

CDR3 protein: CASSVAGPQETQYF
CDR3 DNA: TGTGCCAGCAGTGTCGCAGGTCCCCAAGAGACCCAGTACTTC
V gene: TRBV25-1
J gene: TRBJ2-5
D gene: NA
clone size: NA

CDR3 protein: CATSGLAGGPADTQYF
CDR3 DNA: TGTGCCACCAGCGGCCTAGCGGGGGGCCCGGCAGATACGCAGTATTTT
V gene: TRBV15
J gene: TRBJ2-3
D gene: TRBD2
clone size: NA

CDR3 protein: CSVESDTYEQYF
CDR3 DNA: TGCAGCGTTGAATCGGACACCTACGAGCAGTACTTC
V gene: TRBV29-1
J gene: TRBJ2-7
D gene: NA
clone size: NA

CDR3 protein: CSARAQLEAFF
CDR3 DNA: TGCAGTGCTAGAGCCCAGTTGGAAGCTTTCTTT
V gene: TRBV20-1
J gene: TRBJ1-1
D gene: NA
clone size: NA

CDR3 protein: CASSLYPTYNEQFF
CDR3 DNA: TGTGCCAGCAGCTTATACCCAACTTACAATGAGCAGTTCTTC
V gene: TRBV11-1
J gene: TRBJ2-1
D gene: NA
clone size: NA

CDR3 protein: CASMAKTGTITQYF
CDR3 DNA: TGTGCCAGCATGGCCAAGACAGGGACGATAACCCAGTACTTC
V gene: TRBV21-1
J gene: TRBJ2-5
D gene: NA
clone size: NA

CDR3 protein: CATSTTGVRTDTQYF
CDR3 DNA: TGTGCCACCAGCACCACAGGGGTGCGCACAGATACGCAGTATTTT
V gene: TRBV15
J gene: TRBJ2-3
D gene: TRBD1
clone size: NA